A single sample is the source of the 14 T cell receptor beta chains below, sequenced in a study of beta chain features in type 1 diabetes. General study results and limits: Moderate yet significant TCRB CDR3 shortening was seen in Type 1 diabetes patients in all four CD4+ subsets.

What was sequenced were expressed TCRB transcripts, since all of the isolated RNA had been reverse transcribed. Data came from immunoSEQ multiplex PCR; TCRdb stores just in-frame clones and leaves some out. Of hundreds of thousands of clones in the sample, more than 12% are singletons; the top ten hold 0.035% to 0.045%. Their antigen targets remain unknown. Material for sequencing was naive CD4+ T cells from blood. These receptors were collected from a man aged 18 to 29 with type 1 diabetes.

This clone came up a few times. Other DNA sequences in this sample translate to the same CDR3. The chain is built from TRBV5-1 and TRBJ1-5; maybe TRBD1 (5 bases). Germline CDR1 is SGHRS and CDR2 is YFSETQ. The CDR3 totals 14 residues. Trimming left V 0 bases short and J 3 bases short, with 7 bases between. CDR3 loop: CASSLGQPNQPQHF. CDR3 nucleotides: TGCGCCAGCAGCTTGGGACAGCCCAATCAGCCCCAGCATTTT.

The rearrangement links TRBV11-2 to TRBJ2-1; D unresolved. CDR3 length: 12 amino acids. Germline V gene data show CDR1 as SGHAT and CDR2 as FQNNGV. Deletions cut 5 bases from V and 7 bases from J, with 9 bases between. The CDR3 DNA follows: TGTGCCAGCAGCCCCGGTCGAAATGAGCAGTTCTTC. Translation: CASSPGRNEQFF.

This clone has more than one count but fewer than ten. This chain links TRBV7-2 with TRBJ2-3; TRBD2 agrees at 9 bases. The germline CDR1 and CDR2 sequences are SGHTA and FQGNSA. CDR3 length: 15 amino acids. The V gene end was trimmed by 7 bases and the J gene end by 4 bases; junction bases not matched to a gene: 9. CDR3 protein: CASIRASGISDTQYF. DNA of the CDR3: TGTGCCAGCATCCGGGCTAGCGGGATATCAGATACGCAGTATTTT. Based on the CDR3 plus reference TRBV7-2 and TRBJ2-3, the full variable domain is GAGVSQSPSNKVTEKGKDVELRCDPISGHTALYWYRQSLGQGLEFLIYFQGNSAPDKSGLPSDRFSAERTGGSVSTLTIQRTQQEDSAVYLCASIRASGISDTQYFGPGTRLTVL.

This chain uses TRBV10-3 with TRBJ1-1, with D perhaps matching TRBD1 (6 bases). Germline V gives CDR1 ENHRY, CDR2 SYGVKD. This CDR3 is 14 amino acids long. Trimming took off 6 bases at V and 1 base at J, with 12 bases between the two ends. The CDR3 spells CAISLGGGNTEAFF. The CDR3 nucleotides read TGTGCCATCAGCCTAGGAGGGGGGAACACTGAAGCTTTCTTT.

The chain employs TRBV5-7 and TRBJ2-7; weak D call: TRBD1 (5 bases). TRBV5-7 is flagged as an ORF with uncertain function. The V end lost 0 bases, the J end lost 0 bases, and 10 bases lay between the germline ends. This CDR3 comprises 15 residues. The CDR3 here is CASSLGQIHSYEQYF. The CDR3, as DNA: TGTGCCAGCAGCTTGGGACAGATTCACTCCTACGAGCAGTACTTC.

The rearrangement uses TRBV11-2 and TRBJ2-7, with D unresolved. Trimming stripped 1 base from V and 12 bases from J, with 10 bases between. The germline V gene encodes CDR1 SGHAT and CDR2 FQNNGV. The CDR3 runs to 11 residues. The CDR3 loop is CASSLGAASYF. CDR3 nucleotide sequence: TGTGCCAGCAGCTTAGGGGCAGCTTCGTACTTC.

This clone turned up a few times. V gene TRBV7-2 combines with J gene TRBJ1-5, with unresolved D. Trimming stripped 2 bases from V and 3 bases from J, with 5 bases between. The CDR3 consists of 13 residues. In germline, CDR1 is SGHTA, CDR2 FQGNSA. CDR3 loop: CASSLSINQPQHF. In DNA form, the CDR3 reads TGTGCCAGCAGCTTAAGTATCAATCAGCCCCAGCATTTT.

This clone was counted only a few times. The CDR3 here is CASSHSGGITEAFF. The CDR3, as DNA: TGTGCCAGCAGTCACTCGGGGGGGATCACTGAAGCTTTCTTT. The chain recombines TRBV27 with TRBJ1-1; D might be TRBD1 (5 bases). V was cut by 5 bases and J by 4 bases, with 14 bases left in between. This CDR3 is 14 amino acids long. The V gene's germline CDR1 is MNHEY and CDR2 SMNVEV (reference sequence).

The V and J genes are TRBV7-2 and TRBJ2-7, with D possibly being TRBD1 (6 bases). V was trimmed by 1 base and J by 2 bases, leaving 9 bases between them. This CDR3 contains 14 residues. Germline CDR1 and CDR2: SGHTA and FQGNSA. Written as DNA, the CDR3 is TGTGCCAGCAGCTTAGACCGGGACACCTACGAGCAGTACTTC. This translates into CASSLDRDTYEQYF.

This clone showed up just a few times. Other DNA variants within this sample encode the same CDR3. DNA of the CDR3: TGCAGCGTTGGGACAGGGGGCAATCAGCCCCAGCATTTT. This codes for CSVGTGGNQPQHF. The chain couples TRBV29-1 to TRBJ1-5; 9 nucleotides line up with TRBD1. The CDR3 length is 13 residues. Per the germline V gene, CDR1 is SQVTM and CDR2 is ANQGSEA. The V segment lost 4 bases and the J segment 2 bases; nucleotides outside the gene matches: 0.

The V call is TRBV9, the J call TRBJ2-1; D not certain. The CDR3 spans 15 residues. Germline CDR1 reads SGDLS; CDR2 reads YYNGEE. Trimming took 0 bases from V and 5 from J, leaving 12 bases between them. CDR3 amino acids: CASSVGGRMDNEQFF. The CDR3 nucleotides read TGTGCCAGCAGCGTAGGCGGTCGGATGGACAATGAGCAGTTCTTC. Supplemented by reference TRBV9 and TRBJ2-1, the full variable domain reads DSGVTQTPKHLITATGQRVTLRCSPRSGDLSVYWYQQSLDQGLQFLIQYYNGEERAKGNILERFSAQQFPDLHSELNLSSLELGDSALYFCASSVGGRMDNEQFFGPGTRLTVL.

V and J are TRBV6-1 and TRBJ1-5, with D maybe TRBD1 (5 bases). Germline CDR1 reads MNHNS; CDR2 reads SASEGT. CDR3 length: 14 amino acids. The V gene lost 2 bases and the J gene lost 5 bases, with 10 bases spanning the gap. The DNA for the CDR3 is TGTGCCAGCAGTGAAATCGGGGGAGATCAGCCCCAGCATTTT. Encoded protein: CASSEIGGDQPQHF.

This clone was detected only a few times. V usage is TRBV5-4 and J usage is TRBJ2-7, with 10 bases aligning to TRBD2. In germline, CDR1 is SGHNT, CDR2 YYREEE (reference sequence). V dropped 0 bases and J dropped 7; count of bases not matched to a gene: 7. There are 15 residues in the CDR3. The CDR3 DNA is TGTGCCAGCAGCTTGGCGGCTAGCGGGAGCAGTGAGCAGTACTTC. Translation: CASSLAASGSSEQYF. Combining the CDR3 with reference TRBV5-4 and TRBJ2-7 gives the whole variable domain ETGVTQSPTHLIKTRGQQVTLRCSSQSGHNTVSWYQQALGQGPQFIFQYYREEENGRGNFPPRFSGLQFPNYSSELNVNALELDDSALYLCASSLAASGSSEQYFGPGTRLTVT.

This clone was found a few times. V gene TRBV28 combines with J gene TRBJ2-3, with TRBD1 matching over 8 bases. With V trimmed by 2 bases and J by 7 bases, 5 bases remained unmatched. The CDR3 covers 14 residues. Germline V gene sequence: CDR1 MDHEN, CDR2 SYDVKM. DNA for the CDR3: TGTGCCAGCAGTTTAATCGACAGGGGCAATACGCAGTATTTT. It encodes CASSLIDRGNTQYF.